What follows are 10 T cell receptor beta chains derived from one specimen sequenced in a study of blood T cell repertoires in COVID-19. Repertoires were generated with immunoSEQ multiplex PCR, while TCRdb's copy carries only in-frame clones and drops some. The sample lists roughly 260,000 clones, roughly 86% occurring once. The material sequenced was PBMCs or T cells enriched from blood (not recorded which). These receptors came from a woman under 30 who had recovered from COVID-19.

The chain has TRBV4-3 and TRBJ1-2, with a weak D call TRBD1 (5 bases). Germline CDR1 reads LGHNA; CDR2 reads YSLEER. The CDR3 spans 15 residues. V shed 1 base and J shed 4 bases, with 13 bases lying between them. In DNA form, the CDR3 reads TGCGCCAGCAGCCAAGCATTACAGGTTATCTATGGCTACACCTTC. Protein: CASSQALQVIYGYTF.

This rearrangement joins TRBV14 to TRBJ1-1, with D possibly TRBD1 on 6 matching bases. V dropped 3 bases and J dropped 4 bases, with 15 bases sitting between them. Germline V gene data show CDR1 as SGHDN and CDR2 as FVKESK. This CDR3 contains 15 residues. In DNA, the CDR3 is TGTGCCAGCAGCCAGCTTCAGGGGACGGGCACTGAAGCTTTCTTT. Translation gives CASSQLQGTGTEAFF.

The V and J genes are TRBV10-3 and TRBJ1-1; D not resolved. V shed 11 bases and J shed 1 base, with 14 bases lying between them. This CDR3 region has 13 residues. Germline assignment: CDR1 ENHRY and CDR2 SYGVKD. CDR3 nucleotides: TGTGCCCCACCGTTGGGAGAGAACACTGAAGCTTTCTTT. Its translation is CAPPLGENTEAFF.

The rearrangement joins TRBV5-4 to TRBJ2-5, with TRBD1 matching 12 bases. The CDR3 length is 16 residues. CDR1 and CDR2 (germline): SGHNT, YYREEE (reference sequence). The J segment lost 5 bases and the V segment lost 3 bases, leaving 8 bases of the junction unmatched. CDR3 in amino acids: CASSSKRDRGRETQYF. In nucleotides, the CDR3 is TGTGCCAGCAGCTCCAAAAGGGACAGGGGGCGGGAGACCCAGTACTTC.

V usage is TRBV5-4 and J usage is TRBJ2-5; 9 nucleotides line up with TRBD2. Unmatched junction bases numbered 4, after V lost 4 bases and J lost 3 bases. The germline gives CDR1 SGHNT, CDR2 YYREEE (reference sequence). The CDR3 has 14 residues. DNA of the CDR3: TGTGCCAGCAGCCGCGGGGGGGCGGAAGAGACCCAGTACTTC. Encoded protein: CASSRGGAEETQYF.

The chain carries TRBV19 and TRBJ2-1; 15 bases are a match to TRBD2. Trimming at V came to 0 bases and at J to 6 bases, leaving 6 bases not matched to a gene. The CDR3 contains 18 residues. From germline, CDR1 is LNHDA and CDR2 SQIVND (reference sequence). Here the CDR3 reads CASSIDGTSGGFINEQFF. The CDR3 region has the DNA TGTGCCAGTAGTATAGATGGGACTAGCGGGGGGTTTATCAATGAGCAGTTCTTC.

This clone has only a few counts. The chain combines TRBV19 with TRBJ2-5; 10 bases map to TRBD2. Germline V lookup: CDR1 LNHDA, CDR2 SQIVND (reference sequence). The CDR3 covers 18 residues. With V trimmed by 3 bases and J by 2 bases, 12 bases remained unmatched. The CDR3 here is CASSIFLAGEYSQETQYF. For the CDR3, the DNA is TGTGCCAGTAGTATTTTCCTAGCGGGGGAGTATTCACAAGAGACCCAGTACTTC.

This rearrangement joins TRBV2 to TRBJ2-7; 7 bases fit TRBD1. With V trimmed by 8 bases and J by 3 bases, 10 bases remained unmatched. The CDR3 runs 14 residues. Germline loops: CDR1 SNHLY, CDR2 FYNNEI. This chain's CDR3 is CASFGQVAFYEQYF. The CDR3 DNA sequence: TGTGCCAGCTTCGGACAGGTAGCCTTCTACGAGCAGTACTTC.

The J gene is TRBJ1-2, the V gene TRBV10-3, with D possibly matching TRBD1 (5 bases). This CDR3 region has 13 residues. Trimming stripped 10 bases from V and 4 bases from J, with 16 bases between. Germline-derived CDR1 and CDR2 are ENHRY and SYGVKD. The CDR3 nucleotides are TGTGCCACCCAGTCCGGGGGTGGCTATGGCTACACCTTC. It yields the protein CATQSGGGYGYTF.

This chain links TRBV6-4 with TRBJ2-2, with 8 bases that match TRBD2. The trim removed 6 bases at V and 2 bases at J, leaving 5 bases unmatched. The V gene's germline CDR1 is MRHNA and CDR2 SNTAGT. This CDR3 has 15 residues. Here the CDR3 reads CASSASGRNTGELFF. The CDR3 DNA sequence: TGTGCCAGCAGCGCCAGCGGGAGAAACACCGGGGAGCTGTTTTTT.